This TCR beta chain was sequenced for a study of human T cells and chemical hapten exposure. The CDR3 consists of 16 residues. The germline gives CDR1 MNHNS, CDR2 SASEGT. Trimming cost V 3 bases and J 0 bases, with 12 bases left between them. TCRdb itself ran the RACE reads through MiXCR, one entry per CDR3 protein. The table shows 99,000 or so distinct CDR3 sequences, with less than 45% occurring only once. Time point noted: patch test 3, about 24 weeks after DPC sensitization. Sample treatment: therapeutic diphenylcyclopropenone sensitization with weekly scalp DPC. This clonotype was detected a few times.

The receptor comes from a man between 35 and 55 years old with alopecia areata. Some clones in this sample may be carry-over from other donors' samples. Specimen: whole blood, collected in connection with sensitization to the hapten diphenylcyclopropenone (DPC). J is TRBJ1-5 and V is TRBV6-1; TRBD1 might be the D (5 bases). For the CDR3, the DNA is TGTGCCAGCAGTGATGCCACAGGAATTAGCAATCAGCCCCAGCATTTT. The encoded protein is CASSDATGISNQPQHF.